The 22 T cell receptor beta chains below all came from one sample that was sequenced in a study of beta chain features in type 1 diabetes (dated by TCRdb to the late 2010s). Findings and caveats that apply to the study as a whole: Type 1 diabetes patients showed a moderate but significant shortening of TCRB CDR3 length in all four CD4+ subsets.

Library creation used the immunoSEQ multiplex PCR assay. All of the isolated RNA was reverse transcribed with the High Capacity cDNA Reverse Transcription Kit, so expressed TCRB transcripts were sequenced. TCRdb carries this immuneACCESS record with in-frame sequences only. Its versions omit some clonotypes, under half of them owing to an unresolved V gene in the studies checked, with the rest unexplained. Within this sample are roughly 730,000 clones, with under 15% of them counted one time only. Jointly, the top ten make up less than 0.025% of the sample. What these receptors recognize is not known. The material sequenced was naive CD4+ T cells from blood. Per the publication, the cell subset or site label means: true naive CD4+ T cells. These receptors all stem from a man in his late teens or twenties with type 1 diabetes.

The chain employs TRBV7-8 and TRBJ1-6, with D perhaps matching TRBD1 (5 bases). Trimming took 5 bases from V and 5 from J, leaving 10 bases between them. CDR1 SGHVS and CDR2 FQNEAQ come from the germline V gene. The CDR3 is made up of 14 amino acids. Here the CDR3 DNA reads TGTGCCAGCAGCAGGGGTTCGGATAATTCACCCCTCCACTTT. The encoded protein is CASSRGSDNSPLHF.

The sample holds a few counts of this clone. This chain connects TRBV25-1 to TRBJ1-3; D is ambiguous. Trimming left V 8 bases short and J 0 bases short, with 11 bases between. The CDR3 is 14 amino acids. Germline CDR1 MGHDK, CDR2 SYGVNS. CDR3: CASGPGSSGNTIYF. The CDR3 nucleotides read TGTGCCAGCGGACCCGGGAGCTCTGGAAACACCATATATTTT.

V gene TRBV7-9 combines with J gene TRBJ1-4, with D unclear. V was trimmed by 6 bases and J by 3 bases, leaving 11 bases between them. The CDR3 sequence is 14 residues long. CDR1 and CDR2 from the germline V gene are SEHNR and FQNEAQ (reference sequence). The CDR3 is CASSPPRPNEKLFF. The DNA for the CDR3 is TGTGCCAGCAGTCCCCCTAGGCCTAATGAAAAACTGTTTTTT. The complete variable domain, with remaining parts taken from reference TRBV7-9 and TRBJ1-4, reads DTGVSQNPRHKITKRGQNVTFRCDPISEHNRLYWYRQTLGQGPEFLTYFQNEAQLEKSRLLSDRFSAERPKGSFSTLEIQRTEQGDSAMYLCASSPPRPNEKLFFGSGTQLSVL.

This clone was counted between two and nine times. The CDR3 region has the DNA TGTGCCAGCCAAGGACAGAACCAAGAGACCCAGTACTTC. This encodes CASQGQNQETQYF. J is TRBJ2-5 and V is TRBV7-9; possible D gene TRBD1, 6 bases. The CDR3 has 13 amino acids. Germline CDR1 SEHNR, CDR2 FQNEAQ (reference sequence). V gave up 8 bases and J gave up 0 bases, with 10 bases separating them.

The chain employs TRBV9 and TRBJ2-7; 11 bases agree with TRBD2. The CDR3 has 15 amino acids. The germline gives CDR1 SGDLS, CDR2 YYNGEE. V lost 5 bases, J lost 0 bases, and 4 bases stayed unmatched. The CDR3 is CASSPSGGNSYEQYF. CDR3 coding DNA: TGTGCCAGCAGTCCTAGCGGGGGGAACTCCTACGAGCAGTACTTC.

The chain combines TRBV2 with TRBJ2-3, with D uncertain. V was trimmed by 5 bases and J by 0 bases, leaving 6 bases between them. CDR3 length equals 13 residues. Germline CDR1 SNHLY, CDR2 FYNNEI. CDR3 bases: TGTGCCAGCAGTCTGCCAAGCACAGATACGCAGTATTTT. This sequence encodes CASSLPSTDTQYF.

The rearrangement links TRBV5-1 to TRBJ1-6, with 8 nucleotides matching TRBD1. The CDR3 is 18 residues long. CDR1 SGHRS and CDR2 YFSETQ come from the germline V gene. Trimming at V came to 0 bases and at J to 5 bases, leaving 10 bases not matched to a gene. In nucleotides, the CDR3 is TGCGCCAGCAGCTTGGAAACGACAGGGGCCAACAATAATTCACCCCTCCACTTT. It encodes CASSLETTGANNNSPLHF.

The chain uses TRBV5-4 and TRBJ2-7; 7 bases are shared with TRBD1. With 5 bases clipped from V and 7 bases from J, the junction kept 12 bases outside the gene matches. This CDR3 has 14 amino acids. Per the germline V gene, CDR1 is SGHNT and CDR2 is YYREEE (reference sequence). The CDR3: CASSPGGTAGEQYF. CDR3 DNA: TGTGCCAGCAGTCCTGGTGGGACAGCTGGAGAGCAGTACTTC.

The chain carries TRBV7-9 and TRBJ2-1; 7 nucleotides align to TRBD1. Looked up from germline, CDR1 is SEHNR and CDR2 is FQNEAQ (reference sequence). There are 15 residues in the CDR3. The V and J ends lost 5 bases and 3 bases, in that order; junction bases with no gene match: 7. CDR3: CASSPGAGGYNEQFF. The CDR3 DNA reads as TGTGCCAGCAGCCCCGGCGCAGGGGGCTACAATGAGCAGTTCTTC.

The chain links TRBV13 to TRBJ1-5; D unresolved. V was cut by 6 bases and J by 3 bases, with 9 bases left in between. From germline, CDR1 is PRHDT and CDR2 FYEKMQ (reference sequence). The CDR3 is made up of 13 amino acids. The CDR3 DNA is TGTGCCAGCAGTTCCGGACCCAATCAGCCCCAGCATTTT. Its translation is CASSSGPNQPQHF.

A few counts support this clone. Within the sample, other DNA sequences also encode this same CDR3. The genes are TRBV7-2 and TRBJ1-1, with 7 positions matching TRBD1. V was pared by 5 bases and J by 1 base, with 4 bases of the junction left unmatched. This CDR3 has 14 residues. The germline gives CDR1 SGHTA, CDR2 FQGNSA. The chain's CDR3 is CASSLRTGNTEAFF. Written as DNA, the CDR3 is TGTGCCAGCAGCCTTCGGACAGGGAACACTGAAGCTTTCTTT.

The table lists this clone with a few counts. The chain employs TRBV7-9 and TRBJ1-1; the D is unclear. V was shortened by 3 bases and J by 4 bases, with 9 bases between the two germline ends. The CDR3 is 13 residues long. The germline V gene encodes CDR1 SEHNR and CDR2 FQNEAQ (reference sequence). The CDR3 DNA is TGTGCCAGCAGCTTTGGTCGAGGCACTGAAGCTTTCTTT. Translation gives CASSFGRGTEAFF.

This clone has a handful of counts. The chain is built from TRBV29-1 and TRBJ2-5; D is uncertain. V lost 4 bases and J 4 bases, leaving 13 bases between the germline ends. The CDR3 contains 13 residues. The germline gives CDR1 SQVTM, CDR2 ANQGSEA. The CDR3 loop is CSVVPRLIETQYF. The CDR3 nucleotides are TGCAGCGTTGTGCCAAGGTTGATAGAGACCCAGTACTTC.

V and J are TRBV5-5 and TRBJ2-2; no clear D. V was trimmed by 6 bases and J by 0 bases, leaving 15 bases between them. Germline-derived CDR1 and CDR2 are SGHKS and YYEKEE (reference sequence). This CDR3 region has 16 residues. The CDR3 DNA reads TGTGCCAGCAATAAGCAGGACCTCGCGAACACCGGGGAGCTGTTTTTT. Translating it yields CASNKQDLANTGELFF.

The chain combines TRBV11-2 with TRBJ2-2, with 7 bases aligning to TRBD1. Germline V gene lookup returns CDR1 SGHAT and CDR2 FQNNGV. The CDR3 is 15 amino acids. After removal of 1 base from V and 8 bases from J, the junction contained 7 bases not matched to a gene. Here the CDR3 DNA reads TGTGCCAGCAGCTTAGTTACAGGGGCCTCTGGGGAGCTGTTTTTT. Translated, it gives CASSLVTGASGELFF. The whole variable domain, remainder taken from reference TRBV11-2 and TRBJ2-2, is EAGVAQSPRYKIIEKRQSVAFWCNPISGHATLYWYQQILGQGPKLLIQFQNNGVVDDSQLPKDRFSAERLKGVDSTLKIQPAKLEDSAVYLCASSLVTGASGELFFGEGSRLTVL.

This clone showed up just a few times. V gene TRBV2 combines with J gene TRBJ2-5, with a weak D call TRBD2 (5 bases). Germline CDR1 SNHLY, CDR2 FYNNEI. The CDR3 spans 13 residues. V lost 4 bases and J lost 3, with 9 bases in between. CDR3 DNA: TGTGCCAGCAGTGGCGCGGGTAAAGAGACCCAGTACTTC. It translates to CASSGAGKETQYF.

The chain has TRBV7-3 and TRBJ2-7; D may be TRBD1 (5 bases). The CDR3 loop spans 14 amino acids. Germline V gene lookup returns CDR1 SGHTA and CDR2 FQGTGA. V gave up 2 bases and J gave up 2 bases, with 10 bases separating them. CDR3 in DNA: TGTGCCAGCAGCTTATTGGGGCCTACCTACGAGCAGTACTTC. Translation gives CASSLLGPTYEQYF.

V gene TRBV6-5 combines with J gene TRBJ2-3, with D possibly matching TRBD1 (6 bases). The CDR3 extends over 15 amino acids. Deletions cut 5 bases from V and 1 base from J, with 13 bases between. Germline CDR1 reads MNHEY; CDR2 reads SVGAGI. The CDR3 region is CASSPTGFRTDTQYF. For the CDR3, the DNA is TGTGCCAGCAGTCCGACAGGTTTCCGCACAGATACGCAGTATTTT.

There are a few counts of this clone. V gene TRBV15 combines with J gene TRBJ1-5, with TRBD1 as a possible D gene (6 bases). Germline lookup yields CDR1 LNHNV and CDR2 YYDKDF (reference sequence). The CDR3 is made up of 15 amino acids. The germline V and J ends were trimmed by 1 base and 3 bases, with 10 bases remaining between them. The CDR3 sequence: CATSRVNRDNQPQHF. CDR3 DNA: TGTGCCACCAGCAGAGTGAACAGGGACAATCAGCCCCAGCATTTT.

The chain is built from TRBV6-6 and TRBJ1-2; D is perhaps TRBD1 (5 bases). V dropped 6 bases and J dropped 2 bases, with 10 bases sitting between them. This CDR3 comprises 13 residues. Germline V gene sequence: CDR1 MNHNY, CDR2 SVGAGI (reference sequence). CDR3 in amino acids: CASRPRQNYGYTF. CDR3 sequence (DNA): TGTGCCAGCAGGCCCAGACAGAACTATGGCTACACCTTC.

This chain connects TRBV2 to TRBJ2-6; D not certain. In germline, CDR1 is SNHLY, CDR2 FYNNEI. The CDR3 has 14 residues. CDR3 sequence reads: CVTLTDSGANVLTF. The CDR3 bases are TGTGTCACCCTAACAGATTCTGGGGCCAACGTCCTGACTTTC.

The V call is TRBV5-1, the J call TRBJ2-5, with TRBD1 matching 8 bases. Germline trimming cut 6 bases from V and 4 bases from J; bases unmatched to any gene: 2. The CDR3 extends over 12 amino acids. Germline V gene sequence: CDR1 SGHRS, CDR2 YFSETQ. The CDR3 coding sequence is TGCGCCAGCACCGGACAGGGAGAGACCCAGTACTTC. Translating it yields CASTGQGETQYF.